This T cell receptor beta chain was obtained from a study of cytomegalovirus exposure and HLA in healthy donors. Study-wide points: According to a later analysis, most TCR beta chains associated with CMV appeared HLA-restricted.

Regarding this clone: Its antigen is not identified.

This CDR3 has 17 residues. V lost 0 bases to trimming and J lost 5 bases; unmatched junction nucleotides: 10. Germline CDR1 and CDR2: SGHRS and YFSETQ. With 60 Vbeta and 13 Jbeta primers, the PCR was carried out. Profiling relied on immunoSEQ multiplex PCR, and the TCRdb table lists in-frame clones only, not all of them. Of under 200,000 clones detected, around 62% appear once; the ten largest clones hold 2.5% to 3.5%. J is TRBJ1-1 and V is TRBV5-1, with TRBD1 matching 10 bases. This TCR came from a man aged 40-49 years in good health and CMV-seronegative. The sequencing sample was made of PBMCs. In DNA form, the CDR3 reads TGCGCCAGCAGCTTGGGCGGGACAGGGGTTTCATTTACTGAAGCTTTCTTT. Translating it yields CASSLGGTGVSFTEAFF. The variable domain in full, completed from reference TRBV5-1 and TRBJ1-1, reads KAGVTQTPRYLIKTRGQQVTLSCSPISGHRSVSWYQQTPGQGLQFLFEYFSETQRNKGNFPGRFSGRQFSNSRSEMNVSTLELGDSALYLCASSLGGTGVSFTEAFFGQGTRLTVV.